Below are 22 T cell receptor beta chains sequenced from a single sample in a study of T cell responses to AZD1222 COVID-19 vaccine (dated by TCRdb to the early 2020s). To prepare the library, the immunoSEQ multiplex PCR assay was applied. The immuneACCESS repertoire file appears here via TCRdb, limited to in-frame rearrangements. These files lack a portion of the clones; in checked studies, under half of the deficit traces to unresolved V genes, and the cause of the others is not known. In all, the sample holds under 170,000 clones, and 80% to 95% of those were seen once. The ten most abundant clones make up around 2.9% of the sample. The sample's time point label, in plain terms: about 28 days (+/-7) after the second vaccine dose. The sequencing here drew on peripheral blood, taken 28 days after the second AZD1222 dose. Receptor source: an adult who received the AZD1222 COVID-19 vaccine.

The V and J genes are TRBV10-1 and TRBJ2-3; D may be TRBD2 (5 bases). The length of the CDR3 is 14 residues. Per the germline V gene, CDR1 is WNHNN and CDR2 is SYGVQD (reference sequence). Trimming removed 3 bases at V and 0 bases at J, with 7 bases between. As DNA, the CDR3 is TGCGCCAGCAGTGACGGCGGGAGCACAGATACGCAGTATTTT. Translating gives CASSDGGSTDTQYF.

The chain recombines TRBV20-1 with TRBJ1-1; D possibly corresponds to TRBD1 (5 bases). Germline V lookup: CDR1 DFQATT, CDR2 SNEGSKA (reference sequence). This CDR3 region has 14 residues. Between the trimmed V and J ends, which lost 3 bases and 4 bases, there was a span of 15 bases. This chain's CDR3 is CSASPGGVGTEAFF. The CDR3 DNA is TGCAGTGCTAGTCCGGGGGGGGTGGGCACTGAAGCTTTCTTT.

Written as DNA, the CDR3 is TGTGCCAGCAGCCCCGGGGCCGAGGGGTTTGAAGGCTACACCTTC. It yields the protein CASSPGAEGFEGYTF. This chain uses TRBV7-9 with TRBJ1-2, with D tentatively TRBD1 (5 bases). V was pared by 5 bases and J by 8 bases, with 21 bases between. This CDR3 contains 15 residues. Per the germline V gene, CDR1 is SEHNR and CDR2 is FQNEAQ (reference sequence). Using reference TRBV7-9 and TRBJ1-2 for the parts outside the CDR3, the full variable domain is DTGVSQNPRHKITKRGQNVTFRCDPISEHNRLYWYRQTLGQGPEFLTYFQNEAQLEKSRLLSDRFSAERPKGSFSTLEIQRTEQGDSAMYLCASSPGAEGFEGYTFGSGTRLTVV.

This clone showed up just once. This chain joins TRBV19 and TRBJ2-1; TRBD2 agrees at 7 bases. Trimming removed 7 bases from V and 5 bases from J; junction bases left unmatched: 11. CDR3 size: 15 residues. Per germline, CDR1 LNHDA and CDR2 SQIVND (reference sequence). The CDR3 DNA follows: TGTGCCAGTACCGACTCCCGGGACTACCACAATGAGCAGTTCTTC. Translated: CASTDSRDYHNEQFF.

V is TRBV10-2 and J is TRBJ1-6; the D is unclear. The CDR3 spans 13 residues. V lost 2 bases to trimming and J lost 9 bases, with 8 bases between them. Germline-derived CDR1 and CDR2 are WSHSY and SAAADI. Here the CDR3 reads CASSEGPSSPLHF. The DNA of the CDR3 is TGCGCCAGCAGTGAGGGCCCCAGTTCACCCCTCCACTTT.

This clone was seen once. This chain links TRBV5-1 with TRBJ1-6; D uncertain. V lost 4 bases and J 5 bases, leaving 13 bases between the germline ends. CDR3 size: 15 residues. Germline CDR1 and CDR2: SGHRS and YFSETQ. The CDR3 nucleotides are TGCGCCAGCAGCCCGGACGGAACCGATAATTCACCCCTCCACTTT. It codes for CASSPDGTDNSPLHF.

The CDR3 sequence is CASRPPGHLNSPLHF. DNA of the CDR3: TGTGCCAGCAGACCCCCGGGACATCTGAATTCACCCCTCCACTTT. The rearrangement joins TRBV6-5 to TRBJ1-6; D may be TRBD1 (6 bases). CDR3 length: 15 amino acids. Germline V gene lookup returns CDR1 MNHEY and CDR2 SVGAGI. With 6 bases removed from V and 7 bases from J, the gap between germline ends came to 16 bases.

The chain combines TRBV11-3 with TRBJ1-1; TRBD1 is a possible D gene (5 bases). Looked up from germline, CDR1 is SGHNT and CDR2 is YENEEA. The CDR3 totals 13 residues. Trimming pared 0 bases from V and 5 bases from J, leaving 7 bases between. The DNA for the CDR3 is TGTGCCAGCAGCTTAGAGGGGGGAACTGAAGCTTTCTTT. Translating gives CASSLEGGTEAFF.

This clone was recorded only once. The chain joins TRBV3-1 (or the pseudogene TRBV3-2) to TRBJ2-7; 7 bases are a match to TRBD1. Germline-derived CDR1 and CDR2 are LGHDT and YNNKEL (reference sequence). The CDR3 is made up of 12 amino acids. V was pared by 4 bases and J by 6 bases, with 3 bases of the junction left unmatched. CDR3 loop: CASSLRGPEQYF. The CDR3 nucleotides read TGTGCCAGCAGCCTGAGGGGGCCCGAGCAGTACTTC.

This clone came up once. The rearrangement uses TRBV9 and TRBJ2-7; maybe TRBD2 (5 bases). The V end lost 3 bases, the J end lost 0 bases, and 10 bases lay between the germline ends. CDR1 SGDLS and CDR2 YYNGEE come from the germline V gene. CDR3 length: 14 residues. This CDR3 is CASSERRSSYEQYF. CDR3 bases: TGTGCCAGCAGCGAGCGGAGGAGCTCCTACGAGCAGTACTTC.

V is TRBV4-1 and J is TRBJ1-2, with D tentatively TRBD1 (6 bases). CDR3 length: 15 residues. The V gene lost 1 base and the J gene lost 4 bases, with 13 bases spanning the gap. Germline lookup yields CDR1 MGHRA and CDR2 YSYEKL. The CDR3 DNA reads TGCGCCAGCAGCCAAGCGGCCGGACAGCTCTATGGCTACACCTTC. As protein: CASSQAAGQLYGYTF.

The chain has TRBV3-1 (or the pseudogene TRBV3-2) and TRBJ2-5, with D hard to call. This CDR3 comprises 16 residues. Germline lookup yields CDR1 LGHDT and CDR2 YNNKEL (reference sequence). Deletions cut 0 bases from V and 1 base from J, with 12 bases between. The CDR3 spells CASSQDPLRAQETQYF. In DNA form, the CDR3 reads TGTGCCAGCAGCCAAGATCCCCTTAGGGCCCAAGAGACCCAGTACTTC.

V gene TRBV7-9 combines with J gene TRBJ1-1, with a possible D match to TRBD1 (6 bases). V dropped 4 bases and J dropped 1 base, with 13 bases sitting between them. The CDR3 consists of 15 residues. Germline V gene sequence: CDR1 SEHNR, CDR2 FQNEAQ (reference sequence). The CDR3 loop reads CASSSALTGNTEAFF. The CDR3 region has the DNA TGTGCCAGCAGCTCCGCCCTGACAGGGAACACTGAAGCTTTCTTT. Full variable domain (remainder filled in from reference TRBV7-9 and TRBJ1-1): DTGVSQNPRHKITKRGQNVTFRCDPISEHNRLYWYRQTLGQGPEFLTYFQNEAQLEKSRLLSDRFSAERPKGSFSTLEIQRTEQGDSAMYLCASSSALTGNTEAFFGQGTRLTVV.

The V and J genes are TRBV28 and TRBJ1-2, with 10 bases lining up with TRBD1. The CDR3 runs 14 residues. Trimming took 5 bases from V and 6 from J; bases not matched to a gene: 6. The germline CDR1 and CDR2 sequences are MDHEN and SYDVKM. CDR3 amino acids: CASSRDRGYDGYTF. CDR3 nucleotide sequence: TGTGCCAGCAGTAGGGACAGGGGCTATGATGGCTACACCTTC.

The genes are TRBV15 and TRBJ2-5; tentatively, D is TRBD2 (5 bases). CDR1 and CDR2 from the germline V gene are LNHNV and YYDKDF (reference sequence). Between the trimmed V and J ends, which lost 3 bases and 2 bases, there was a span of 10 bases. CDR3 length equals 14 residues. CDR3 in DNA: TGTGCCACCAGCAGGGGTGCGGGTCAAGAGACCCAGTACTTC. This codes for CATSRGAGQETQYF.

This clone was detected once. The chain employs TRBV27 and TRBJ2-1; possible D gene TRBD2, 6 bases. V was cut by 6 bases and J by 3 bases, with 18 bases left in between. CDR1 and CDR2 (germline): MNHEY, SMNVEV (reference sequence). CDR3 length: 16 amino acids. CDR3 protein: CASSPRERTNYNEQFF. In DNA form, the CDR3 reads TGTGCCAGCAGCCCCCGGGAGCGGACTAACTACAATGAGCAGTTCTTC.

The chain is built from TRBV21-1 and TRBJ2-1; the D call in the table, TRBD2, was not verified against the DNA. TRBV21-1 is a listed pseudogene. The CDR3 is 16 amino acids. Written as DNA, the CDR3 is TGTGCCAGCAGCAAAGGACTAGCGGGAATCTACAATGAGCAGTTCTTC. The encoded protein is CASSKGLAGIYNEQFF.

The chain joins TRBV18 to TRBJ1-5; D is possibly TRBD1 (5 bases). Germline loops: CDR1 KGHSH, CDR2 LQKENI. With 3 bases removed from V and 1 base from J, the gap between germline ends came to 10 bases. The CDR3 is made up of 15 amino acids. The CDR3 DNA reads TGTGCCAGCTCACCCAGGGAGTCAAGCAATCAGCCCCAGCATTTT. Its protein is CASSPRESSNQPQHF.

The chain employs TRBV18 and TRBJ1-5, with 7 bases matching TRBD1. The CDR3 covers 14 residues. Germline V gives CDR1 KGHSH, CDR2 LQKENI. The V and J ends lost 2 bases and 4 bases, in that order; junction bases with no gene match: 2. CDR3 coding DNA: TGTGCCAGCTCACCAGGGACAGTTAATCAGCCCCAGCATTTT. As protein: CASSPGTVNQPQHF.

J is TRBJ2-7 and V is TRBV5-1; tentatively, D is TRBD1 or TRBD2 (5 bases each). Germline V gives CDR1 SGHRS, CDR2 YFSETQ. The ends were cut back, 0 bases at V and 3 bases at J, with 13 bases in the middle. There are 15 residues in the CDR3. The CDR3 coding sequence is TGCGCCAGCAGCTTGGAGCCAGGGAGCCTCTACGAGCAGTACTTC. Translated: CASSLEPGSLYEQYF.

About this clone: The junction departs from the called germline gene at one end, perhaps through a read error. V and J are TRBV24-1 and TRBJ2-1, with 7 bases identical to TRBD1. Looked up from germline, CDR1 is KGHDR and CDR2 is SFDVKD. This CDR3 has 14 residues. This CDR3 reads CAISDRASGNEQFF. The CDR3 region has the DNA TGTGCCATCAGTGACAGGGCTTCGGGGAATGAGCAGTTCTTC.

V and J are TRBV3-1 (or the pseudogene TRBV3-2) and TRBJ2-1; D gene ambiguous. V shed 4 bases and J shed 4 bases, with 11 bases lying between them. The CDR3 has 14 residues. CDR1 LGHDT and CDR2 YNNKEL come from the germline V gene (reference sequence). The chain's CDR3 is CASSPTELYNEQFF. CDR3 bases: TGTGCCAGCAGCCCGACGGAGTTATACAATGAGCAGTTCTTC.